This T cell receptor beta chain was recorded in a study of blood T cell repertoires in COVID-19 (dated by TCRdb to the early 2020s). Regarding the study in general: Collaborator samples came from the United States, Italy and Spain and covered acute and convalescent phases of COVID-19. Where available, HLA class I and class II types were obtained from metadata supplied by the sample provider rather than from assay-based typing. The sample metadata nearly always contained a de-identified subject ID, COVID-19 status, age in years and sex. The prospective study material was composed of cDNA or gDNA derived from T cells, B-cell-depleted T cells, or PBMCs. Samples came from the ongoing ImmuneRACE study (first 160 participants) plus 1,254 subjects from 6 global collaborators. The repertoires were released in a freely available public database intended as a resource for research on the immune response to SARS-CoV-2. The dataset comprised deeply sampled blood TCRbeta repertoires from subjects exposed to, actively infected with, or recovered from COVID-19. General conclusions and limits of the study: The amount of clinical and demographic metadata varied by source and participant and was provided uncurated.

The CDR3 sequence holds 13 residues, the cysteine and phenylalanine included. Of the read, only the CDR3 DNA is kept; its 39 bases are in frame from base 1. Cut back by 6 bases and 7 bases, the V and J ends lie 13 bases apart. Each collaborating institution followed its own protocols to collect whole blood in K2EDTA tubes. For TCRbeta analysis, collaborator samples were shipped as frozen whole blood, as isolated PBMCs, or as DNA extracted from either sample type. TCRbeta CDR3 regions were amplified from genomic DNA by means of the immunoSEQ Assay, a bias-controlled multiplex PCR. The study's processing was this. The number of nucleated cells in each sample was estimated by amplification of reference gene primers within the assay. Sequence reads were collapsed and filtered to measure the absolute abundance of every unique TCRbeta CDR3 rearrangement. For each sample, productive Simpson clonality was calculated by taking the square root of Simpson's diversity index across productive rearrangements. TCRdb provides this immuneACCESS table in a form limited to in-frame rearrangements. Some clones are lacking; in checked studies, under half of them reflect an unresolved V gene, and why the rest are absent is not known. Clone size and the V and J calls come from that table; the DNA yielded D and trimming. The sample records roughly 86,000 clones, 80% to 85% of which are singletons. The ten most abundant clones make up around 6.9% of the sample.

This clone appeared a few times. There is no known antigen for this receptor. Qualities for individual bases were not recorded, and no much larger clone is one base off. This clonotype originated in a man aged 55 to 69 with acute or convalescent COVID-19. What was sequenced was peripheral blood. This sequence uses TRBV12-3 or TRBV12-4 and TRBJ1-5; perhaps TRBD1 is the D gene, with 6 bases matching. CDR3 reads: CASSPGVRQPQHF. Read as DNA, the sequence is TGTGCCAGCAGCCCAGGGGTGCGGCAGCCCCAGCATTTT.